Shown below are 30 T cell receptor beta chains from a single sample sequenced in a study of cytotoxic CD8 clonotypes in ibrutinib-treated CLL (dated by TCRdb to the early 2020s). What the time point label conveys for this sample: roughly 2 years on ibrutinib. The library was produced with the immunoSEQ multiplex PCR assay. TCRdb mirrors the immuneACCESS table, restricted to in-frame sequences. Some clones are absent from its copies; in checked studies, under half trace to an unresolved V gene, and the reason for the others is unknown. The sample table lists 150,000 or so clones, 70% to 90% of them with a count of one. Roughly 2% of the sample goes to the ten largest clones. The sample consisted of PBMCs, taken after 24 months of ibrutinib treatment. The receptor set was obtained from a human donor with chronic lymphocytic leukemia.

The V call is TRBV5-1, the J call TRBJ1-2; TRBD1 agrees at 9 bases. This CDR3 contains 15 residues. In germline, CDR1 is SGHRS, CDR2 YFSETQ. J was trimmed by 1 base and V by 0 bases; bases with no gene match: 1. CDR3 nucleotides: TGCGCCAGCAGCTTGGCGGACAGGGGTAACTATGGCTACACCTTC. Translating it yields CASSLADRGNYGYTF.

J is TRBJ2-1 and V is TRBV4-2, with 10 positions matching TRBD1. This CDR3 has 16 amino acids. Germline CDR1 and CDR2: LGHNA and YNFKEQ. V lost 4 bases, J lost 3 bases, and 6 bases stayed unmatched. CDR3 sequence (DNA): TGTGCCAGCAGCCGAGCCGGGACAGGGGTCTACAATGAGCAGTTCTTC. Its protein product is CASSRAGTGVYNEQFF.

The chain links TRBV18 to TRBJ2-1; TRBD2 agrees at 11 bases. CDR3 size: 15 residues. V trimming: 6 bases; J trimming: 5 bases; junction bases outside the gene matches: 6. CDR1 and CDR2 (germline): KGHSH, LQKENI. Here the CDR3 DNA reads TGTGCCAGCTCTCAAGAGACTAGCGGGAACAATGAGCAGTTCTTC. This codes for CASSQETSGNNEQFF. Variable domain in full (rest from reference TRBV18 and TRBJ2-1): NAGVMQNPRHLVRRRGQEARLRCSPMKGHSHVYWYRQLPEEGLKFMVYLQKENIIDESGMPKERFSAEFPKEGPSILRIQQVVRGDSAAYFCASSQETSGNNEQFFGPGTRLTVL.

Here the CDR3 DNA reads TGTGCCAGCAGCACCCGGACTAGCGGGAGGGAATATGGTGAGCAGTTCTTC. It specifies CASSTRTSGREYGEQFF. This chain joins TRBV7-9 and TRBJ2-1, with 15 positions matching TRBD2. Trimming at V came to 5 bases and at J to 9 bases, leaving 11 bases not matched to a gene. Germline CDR1 SEHNR, CDR2 FQNEAQ (reference sequence). The CDR3 is 17 amino acids.

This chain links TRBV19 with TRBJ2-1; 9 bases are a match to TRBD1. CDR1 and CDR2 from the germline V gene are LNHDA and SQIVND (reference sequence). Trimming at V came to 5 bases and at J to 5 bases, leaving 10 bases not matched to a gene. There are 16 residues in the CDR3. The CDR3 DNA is TGTGCCAGTAGTGACCAGGGGACAGGGCCTAACAATGAGCAGTTCTTC. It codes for CASSDQGTGPNNEQFF.

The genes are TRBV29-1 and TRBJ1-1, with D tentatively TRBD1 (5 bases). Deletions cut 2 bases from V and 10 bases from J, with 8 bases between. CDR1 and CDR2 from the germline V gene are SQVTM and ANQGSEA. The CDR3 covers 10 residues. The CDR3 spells CSVETQGAFF. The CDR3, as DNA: TGCAGCGTTGAAACCCAGGGAGCTTTCTTT.

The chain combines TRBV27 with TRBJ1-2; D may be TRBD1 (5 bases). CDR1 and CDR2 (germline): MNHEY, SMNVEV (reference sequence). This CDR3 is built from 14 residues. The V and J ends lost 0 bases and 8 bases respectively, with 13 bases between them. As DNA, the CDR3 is TGTGCCAGCAGTTTATCGGGGGGGTTGGGGGGCTACACCTTC. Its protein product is CASSLSGGLGGYTF.

The CDR3 region has the DNA TGTGCCAGCAGCTTCGTGGCGGGAAGCTTAGAGCAGTACTTC. This encodes CASSFVAGSLEQYF. V is TRBV7-9 and J is TRBJ2-7, with D perhaps TRBD2 (6 bases). Between the trimmed V and J ends, which lost 3 bases and 7 bases, there was a span of 16 bases. Looked up from germline, CDR1 is SEHNR and CDR2 is FQNEAQ (reference sequence). The CDR3 is 14 residues long.

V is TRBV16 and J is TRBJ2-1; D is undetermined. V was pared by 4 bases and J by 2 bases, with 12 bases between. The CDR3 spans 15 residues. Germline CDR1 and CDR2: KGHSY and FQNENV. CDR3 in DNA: TGTGCCAGCAGCCCCACCGGGTCAGCCTACAATGAGCAGTTCTTC. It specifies CASSPTGSAYNEQFF.

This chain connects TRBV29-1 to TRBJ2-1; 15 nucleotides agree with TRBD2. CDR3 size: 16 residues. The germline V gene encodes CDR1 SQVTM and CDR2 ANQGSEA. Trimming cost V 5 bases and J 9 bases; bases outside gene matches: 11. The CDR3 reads CSVSRTSGRAGGEQFF. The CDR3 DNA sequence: TGCAGCGTTTCACGGACTAGCGGGAGGGCCGGCGGTGAGCAGTTCTTC.

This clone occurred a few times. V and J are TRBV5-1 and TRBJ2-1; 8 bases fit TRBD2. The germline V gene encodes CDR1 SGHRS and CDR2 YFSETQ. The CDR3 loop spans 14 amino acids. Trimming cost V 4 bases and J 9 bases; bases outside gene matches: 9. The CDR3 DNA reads TGCGCCAGCAGCCCAGGACTAGCTTACGGTGAGCAGTTCTTC. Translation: CASSPGLAYGEQFF.

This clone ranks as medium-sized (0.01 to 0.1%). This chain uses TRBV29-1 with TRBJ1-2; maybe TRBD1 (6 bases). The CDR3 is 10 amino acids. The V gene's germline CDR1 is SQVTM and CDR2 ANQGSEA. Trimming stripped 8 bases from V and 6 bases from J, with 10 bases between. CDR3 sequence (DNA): TGCAGCACTTGGGACAATGGCTACACCTTC. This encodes CSTWDNGYTF. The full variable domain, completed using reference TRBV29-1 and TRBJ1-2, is SAVISQKPSRDICQRGTSLTIQCQVDSQVTMMFWYRQQPGQSLTLIATANQGSEATYESGFVIDKFPISRPNLTFSTLTVSNMSPEDSSIYLCSTWDNGYTFGSGTRLTVV.

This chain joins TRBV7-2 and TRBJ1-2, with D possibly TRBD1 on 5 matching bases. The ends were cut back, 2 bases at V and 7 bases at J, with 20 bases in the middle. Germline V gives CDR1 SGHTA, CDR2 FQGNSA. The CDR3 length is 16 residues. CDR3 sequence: CASSLTQGVGESGYTF. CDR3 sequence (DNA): TGTGCCAGCAGCTTAACGCAAGGGGTGGGAGAGAGTGGCTACACCTTC.

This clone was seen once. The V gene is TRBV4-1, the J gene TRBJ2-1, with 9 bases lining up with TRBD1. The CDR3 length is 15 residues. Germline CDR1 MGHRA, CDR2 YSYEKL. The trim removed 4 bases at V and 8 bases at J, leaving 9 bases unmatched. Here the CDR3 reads CASSLRQGGEDEQFF. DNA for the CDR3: TGCGCCAGCAGCCTCCGACAGGGGGGTGAGGATGAGCAGTTCTTC.

CDR3 coding DNA: TGTGCCATCAGTGAAGCGGGTGGGGAAAAACTGTTTTTT. Protein product: CAISEAGGEKLFF. V gene TRBV10-3 combines with J gene TRBJ1-4, with D hard to call. There are 13 residues in the CDR3. Trimming shortened V by 3 bases and J by 8 bases, and 10 bases separated the two germline ends. Germline V gives CDR1 ENHRY, CDR2 SYGVKD.

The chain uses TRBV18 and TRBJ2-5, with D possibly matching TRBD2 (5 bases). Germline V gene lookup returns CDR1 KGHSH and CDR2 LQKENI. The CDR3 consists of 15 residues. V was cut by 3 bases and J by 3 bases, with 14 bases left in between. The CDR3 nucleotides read TGTGCCAGCTCACCGGACTTAAGTCAAAAAGAGACCCAGTACTTC. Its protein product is CASSPDLSQKETQYF.

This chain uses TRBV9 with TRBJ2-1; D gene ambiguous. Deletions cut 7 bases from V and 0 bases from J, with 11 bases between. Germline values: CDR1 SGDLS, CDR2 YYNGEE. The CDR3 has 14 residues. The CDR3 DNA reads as TGTGCCAGCGGGCCGGGCGGCTCCTACAATGAGCAGTTCTTC. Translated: CASGPGGSYNEQFF.

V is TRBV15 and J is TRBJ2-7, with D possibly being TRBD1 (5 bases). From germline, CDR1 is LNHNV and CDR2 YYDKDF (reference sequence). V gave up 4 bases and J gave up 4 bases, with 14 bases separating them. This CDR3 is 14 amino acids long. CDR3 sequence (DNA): TGTGCCACCAGCATGGATGTAGGGGTGTACGAGCAGTACTTC. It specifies CATSMDVGVYEQYF.

The CDR3, as DNA: TGTGCCAGCAGCTTAAGCGGCCTCGACACCGGGGAGCTGTTTTTT. This sequence encodes CASSLSGLDTGELFF. The rearrangement links TRBV7-2 to TRBJ2-2; the D gene is possibly TRBD2 (5 bases). CDR3 length: 15 amino acids. V was cut by 2 bases and J by 3 bases, with 10 bases left in between. Germline CDR1 is SGHTA and CDR2 is FQGNSA.

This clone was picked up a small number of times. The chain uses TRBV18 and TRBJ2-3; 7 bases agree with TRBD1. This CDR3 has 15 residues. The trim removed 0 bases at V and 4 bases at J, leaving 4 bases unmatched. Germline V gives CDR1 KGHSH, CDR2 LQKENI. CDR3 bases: TGTGCCAGCTCACCACCGGTAGGGGGCCCAGATACGCAGTATTTT. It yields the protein CASSPPVGGPDTQYF. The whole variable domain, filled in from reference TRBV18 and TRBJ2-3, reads NAGVMQNPRHLVRRRGQEARLRCSPMKGHSHVYWYRQLPEEGLKFMVYLQKENIIDESGMPKERFSAEFPKEGPSILRIQQVVRGDSAAYFCASSPPVGGPDTQYFGPGTRLTVL.

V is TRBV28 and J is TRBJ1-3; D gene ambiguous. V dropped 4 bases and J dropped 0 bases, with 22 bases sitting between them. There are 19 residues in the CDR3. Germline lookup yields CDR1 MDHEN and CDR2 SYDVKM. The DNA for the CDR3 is TGTGCCAGCAGTTATTTGGCGGTCACATCGGCCAACTCTGGAAACACCATATATTTT. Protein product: CASSYLAVTSANSGNTIYF.

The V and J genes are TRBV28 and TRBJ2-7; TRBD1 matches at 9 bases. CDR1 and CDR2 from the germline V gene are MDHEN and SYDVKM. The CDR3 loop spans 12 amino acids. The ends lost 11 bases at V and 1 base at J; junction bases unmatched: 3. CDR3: CAHGTGSYEQYF. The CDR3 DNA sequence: TGTGCCCACGGGACAGGGTCCTACGAGCAGTACTTC.

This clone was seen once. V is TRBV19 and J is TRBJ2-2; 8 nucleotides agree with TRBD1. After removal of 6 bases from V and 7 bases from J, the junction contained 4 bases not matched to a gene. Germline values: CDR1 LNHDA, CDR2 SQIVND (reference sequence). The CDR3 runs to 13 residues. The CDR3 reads CASRDRDDGELFF. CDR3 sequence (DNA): TGTGCCAGTAGGGACAGGGATGACGGGGAGCTGTTTTTT.

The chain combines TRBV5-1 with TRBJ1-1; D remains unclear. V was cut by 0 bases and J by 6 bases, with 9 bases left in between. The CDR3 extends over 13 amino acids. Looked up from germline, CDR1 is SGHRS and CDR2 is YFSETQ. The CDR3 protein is CASSLAIRAEAFF. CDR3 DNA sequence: TGCGCCAGCAGCTTGGCGATACGGGCTGAAGCTTTCTTT.

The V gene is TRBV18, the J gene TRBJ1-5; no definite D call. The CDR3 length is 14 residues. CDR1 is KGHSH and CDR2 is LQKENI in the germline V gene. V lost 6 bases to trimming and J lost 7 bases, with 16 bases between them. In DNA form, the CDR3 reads TGTGCCAGCTCTCTCGGATCGCCTGAGCAGCCCCAGCATTTT. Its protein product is CASSLGSPEQPQHF.

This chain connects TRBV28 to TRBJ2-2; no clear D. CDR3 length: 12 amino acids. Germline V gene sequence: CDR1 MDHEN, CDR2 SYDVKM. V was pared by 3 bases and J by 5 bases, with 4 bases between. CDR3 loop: CASSLRTGELFF. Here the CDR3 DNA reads TGTGCCAGCAGTTTGCGTACCGGGGAGCTGTTTTTT. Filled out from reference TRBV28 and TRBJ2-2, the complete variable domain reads DVKVTQSSRYLVKRTGEKVFLECVQDMDHENMFWYRQDPGLGLRLIYFSYDVKMKEKGDIPEGYSVSREKKERFSLILESASTNQTSMYLCASSLRTGELFFGEGSRLTVL.

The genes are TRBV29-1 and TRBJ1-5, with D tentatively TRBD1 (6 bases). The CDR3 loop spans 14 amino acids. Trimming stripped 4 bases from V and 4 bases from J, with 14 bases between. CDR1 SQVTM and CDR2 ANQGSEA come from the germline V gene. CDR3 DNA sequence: TGCAGCGTTGTCATTGCAGGGGCGAATCAGCCCCAGCATTTT. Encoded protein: CSVVIAGANQPQHF.

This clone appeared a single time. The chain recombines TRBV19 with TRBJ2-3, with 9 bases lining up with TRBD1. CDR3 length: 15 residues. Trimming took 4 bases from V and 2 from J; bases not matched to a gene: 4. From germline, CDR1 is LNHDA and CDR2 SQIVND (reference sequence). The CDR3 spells CASSTRQGDTDTQYF. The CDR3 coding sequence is TGTGCCAGTAGTACCCGACAGGGGGACACAGATACGCAGTATTTT. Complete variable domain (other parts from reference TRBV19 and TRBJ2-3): DGGITQSPKYLFRKEGQNVTLSCEQNLNHDAMYWYRQDPGQGLRLIYYSQIVNDFQKGDIAEGYSVSREKKESFPLTVTSAQKNPTAFYLCASSTRQGDTDTQYFGPGTRLTVL.

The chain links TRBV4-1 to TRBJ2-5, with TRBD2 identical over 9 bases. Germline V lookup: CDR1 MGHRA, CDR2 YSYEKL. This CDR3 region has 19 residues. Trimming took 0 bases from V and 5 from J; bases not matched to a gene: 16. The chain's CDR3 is CASSQDFSSGIPLGETQYF. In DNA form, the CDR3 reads TGCGCCAGCAGCCAAGATTTCTCTAGCGGGATCCCCTTGGGGGAGACCCAGTACTTC.

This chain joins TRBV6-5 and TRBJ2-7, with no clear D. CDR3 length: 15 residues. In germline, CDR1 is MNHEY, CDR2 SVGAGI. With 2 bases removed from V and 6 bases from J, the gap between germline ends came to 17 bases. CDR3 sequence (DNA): TGTGCCAGCAGTTACAATGGCCCCTTGGCTTCCGAGCAGTACTTC. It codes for CASSYNGPLASEQYF.